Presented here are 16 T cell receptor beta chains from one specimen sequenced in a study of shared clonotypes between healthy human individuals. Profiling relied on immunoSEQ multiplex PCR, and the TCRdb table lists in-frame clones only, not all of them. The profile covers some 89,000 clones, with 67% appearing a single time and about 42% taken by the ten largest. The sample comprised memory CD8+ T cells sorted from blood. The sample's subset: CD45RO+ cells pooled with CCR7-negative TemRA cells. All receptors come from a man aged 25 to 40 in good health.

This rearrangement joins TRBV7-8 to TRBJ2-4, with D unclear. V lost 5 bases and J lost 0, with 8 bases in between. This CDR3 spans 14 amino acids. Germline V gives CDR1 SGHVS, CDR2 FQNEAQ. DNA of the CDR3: TGTGCCAGCAGCACGATCTTAGCCAAAAACATTCAGTACTTC. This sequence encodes CASSTILAKNIQYF.

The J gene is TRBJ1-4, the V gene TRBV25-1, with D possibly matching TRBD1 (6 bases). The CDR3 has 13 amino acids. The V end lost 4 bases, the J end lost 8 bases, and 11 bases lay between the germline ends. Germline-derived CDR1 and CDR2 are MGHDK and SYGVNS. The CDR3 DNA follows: TGTGCCAGCAGTGCACAGGGAAGAGAAAAACTGTTTTTT. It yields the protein CASSAQGREKLFF. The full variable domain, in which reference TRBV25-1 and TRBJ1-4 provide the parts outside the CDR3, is EADIYQTPRYLVIGTGKKITLECSQTMGHDKMYWYQQDPGMELHLIHYSYGVNSTEKGDLSSESTVSRIRTEHFPLTLESARPSHTSQYLCASSAQGREKLFFGSGTQLSVL.

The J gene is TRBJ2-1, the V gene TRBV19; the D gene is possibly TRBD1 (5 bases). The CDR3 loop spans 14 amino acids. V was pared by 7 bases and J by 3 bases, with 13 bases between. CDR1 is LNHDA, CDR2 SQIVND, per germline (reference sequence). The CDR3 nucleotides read TGTGCCAGTAAGAAGGCAGGGATCTACAATGAGCAGTTCTTC. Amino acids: CASKKAGIYNEQFF.

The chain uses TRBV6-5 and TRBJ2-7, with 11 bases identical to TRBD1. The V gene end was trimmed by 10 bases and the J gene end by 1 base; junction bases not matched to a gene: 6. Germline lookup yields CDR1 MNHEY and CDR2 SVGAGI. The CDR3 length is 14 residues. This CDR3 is CATRGQGESYEQYF. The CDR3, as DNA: TGTGCCACACGGGGACAGGGGGAATCCTACGAGCAGTACTTC.

The CDR3 DNA is TGTGCCAGCAGCTTAGCGCTTGGGGGAGAGCAGTACTTC. The encoded protein is CASSLALGGEQYF. J is TRBJ2-7 and V is TRBV7-8; either TRBD1 or TRBD2 may supply D (5 bases each). The ends were cut back, 0 bases at V and 7 bases at J, with 10 bases in the middle. This CDR3 is 13 amino acids long. Germline loops: CDR1 SGHVS, CDR2 FQNEAQ.

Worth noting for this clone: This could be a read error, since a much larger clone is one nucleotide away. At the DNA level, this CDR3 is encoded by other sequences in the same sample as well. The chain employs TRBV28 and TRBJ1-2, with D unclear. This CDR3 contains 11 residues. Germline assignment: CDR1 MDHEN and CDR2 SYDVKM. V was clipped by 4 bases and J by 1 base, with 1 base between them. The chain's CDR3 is CASSYNYGYTF. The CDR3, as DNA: TGTGCCAGCAGTTATAACTATGGCTACACCTTC.

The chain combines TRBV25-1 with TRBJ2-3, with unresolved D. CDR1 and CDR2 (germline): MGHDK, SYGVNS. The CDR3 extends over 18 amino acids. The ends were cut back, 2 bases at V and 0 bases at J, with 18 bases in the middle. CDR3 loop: CASSEGILSHKSTDTQYF. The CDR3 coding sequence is TGTGCCAGCAGTGAAGGAATTTTGTCCCATAAGAGCACAGATACGCAGTATTTT.

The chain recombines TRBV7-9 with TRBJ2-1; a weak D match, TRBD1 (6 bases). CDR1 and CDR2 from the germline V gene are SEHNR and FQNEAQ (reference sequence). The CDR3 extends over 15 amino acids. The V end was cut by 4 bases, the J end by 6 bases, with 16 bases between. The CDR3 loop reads CASSYARVGGNEQFF. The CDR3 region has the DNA TGTGCCAGCAGCTATGCGAGGGTAGGGGGCAATGAGCAGTTCTTC.

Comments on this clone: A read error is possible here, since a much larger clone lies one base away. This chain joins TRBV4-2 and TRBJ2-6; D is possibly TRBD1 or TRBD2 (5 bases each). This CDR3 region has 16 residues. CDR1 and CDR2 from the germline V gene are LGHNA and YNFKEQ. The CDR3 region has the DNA TGTGCCGGCAGCCAAGATGGGGGCTCTGGGGCCAACGTCCTGACTTTC. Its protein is CAGSQDGGSGANVLTF.

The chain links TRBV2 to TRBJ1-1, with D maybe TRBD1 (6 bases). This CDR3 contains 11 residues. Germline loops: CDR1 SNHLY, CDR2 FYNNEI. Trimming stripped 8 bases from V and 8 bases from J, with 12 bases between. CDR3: CASVERGEAFF. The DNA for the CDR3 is TGTGCCAGCGTGGAGAGGGGGGAAGCTTTCTTT.

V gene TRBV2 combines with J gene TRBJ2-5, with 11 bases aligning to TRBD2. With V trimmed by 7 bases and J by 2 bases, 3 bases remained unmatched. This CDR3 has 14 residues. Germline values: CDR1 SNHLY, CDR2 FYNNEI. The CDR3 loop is CASKLAGEQETQYF. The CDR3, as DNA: TGTGCCAGCAAACTAGCGGGAGAACAAGAGACCCAGTACTTC.

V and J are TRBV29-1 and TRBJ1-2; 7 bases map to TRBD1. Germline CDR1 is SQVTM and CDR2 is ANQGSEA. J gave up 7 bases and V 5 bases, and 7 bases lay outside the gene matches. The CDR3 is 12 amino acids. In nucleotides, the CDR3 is TGCAGCGTTCCTGACAGGGAGGCTGGCTACACCTTC. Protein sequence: CSVPDREAGYTF.

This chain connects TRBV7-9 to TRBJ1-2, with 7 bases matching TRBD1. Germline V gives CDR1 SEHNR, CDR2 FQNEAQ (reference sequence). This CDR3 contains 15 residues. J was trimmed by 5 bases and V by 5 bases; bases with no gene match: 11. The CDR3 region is CASSQTLGTDYGYTF. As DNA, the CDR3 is TGTGCCAGCAGCCAGACCCTCGGGACAGATTATGGCTACACCTTC. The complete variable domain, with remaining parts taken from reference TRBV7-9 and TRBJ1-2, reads DTGVSQNPRHKITKRGQNVTFRCDPISEHNRLYWYRQTLGQGPEFLTYFQNEAQLEKSRLLSDRFSAERPKGSFSTLEIQRTEQGDSAMYLCASSQTLGTDYGYTFGSGTRLTVV.

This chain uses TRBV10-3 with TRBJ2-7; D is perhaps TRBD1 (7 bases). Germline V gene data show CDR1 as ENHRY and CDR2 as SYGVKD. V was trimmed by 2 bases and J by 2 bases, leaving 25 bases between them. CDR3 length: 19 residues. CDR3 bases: TGTGCCATCAGTGAGCCGAAAGAGGGGGGAAGGGGGCCCACCTACGAGCAGTACTTC. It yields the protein CAISEPKEGGRGPTYEQYF.

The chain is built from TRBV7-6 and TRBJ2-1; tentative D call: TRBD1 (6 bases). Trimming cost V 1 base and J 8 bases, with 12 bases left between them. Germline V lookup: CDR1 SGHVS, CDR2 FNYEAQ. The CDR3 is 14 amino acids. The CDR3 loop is CASSLEGELDEQFF. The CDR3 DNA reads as TGTGCCAGCAGCTTAGAGGGGGAATTGGATGAGCAGTTCTTC. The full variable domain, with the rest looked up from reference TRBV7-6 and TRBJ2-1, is GAGVSQSPRYKVTKRGQDVALRCDPISGHVSLYWYRQALGQGPEFLTYFNYEAQQDKSGLPNDRFSAERPEGSISTLTIQRTEQRDSAMYRCASSLEGELDEQFFGPGTRLTVL.

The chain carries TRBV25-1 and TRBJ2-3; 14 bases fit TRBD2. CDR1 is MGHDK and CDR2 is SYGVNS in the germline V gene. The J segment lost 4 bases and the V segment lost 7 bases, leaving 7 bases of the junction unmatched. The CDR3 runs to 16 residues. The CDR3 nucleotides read TGTGCCAGCACCCAACAGGGACTAGCGGGAGCAGATACGCAGTATTTT. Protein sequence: CASTQQGLAGADTQYF.